The 12 T cell receptor beta chains in this list originate from one sample, sequenced in a study of Ad26.COV2.S vaccination and SARS-CoV-2 variants. Clones were sequenced by immunoSEQ multiplex PCR, and TCRdb holds only the in-frame ones, with some missing. The sample records some 340,000 clones, roughly 84% being singletons. Described treatment: 15 to 20 received Ad26.COV2.S at low or high dose, single or two shots; 5 received placebo; per-sample allocation not given. Material that was analyzed had been drawn on day 63 after the first vaccine or placebo injection. The sequencing used peripheral blood, collected in a trial of Ad26.COV2.S vaccine versus placebo. The origin of the receptors is a person between 18 and 65 years old who received the Ad26.COV2.S COVID-19 vaccine or a placebo.

The gene calls are TRBV2 and TRBJ1-1; D unresolved. Germline loops: CDR1 SNHLY, CDR2 FYNNEI. V lost 0 bases and J lost 4, with 15 bases in between. CDR3 length equals 16 residues. The CDR3 coding sequence is TGTGCCAGCAGTGAAGCGCGCATCAGTCTGGGCACTGAAGCTTTCTTT. Encoded protein: CASSEARISLGTEAFF.

This chain uses TRBV5-1 with TRBJ2-2, with TRBD2 matching over 8 bases. Losses at the gene ends were 0 bases for V and 2 bases for J; bases not matched to a gene: 6. The CDR3 spans 17 residues. Germline lookup yields CDR1 SGHRS and CDR2 YFSETQ. In DNA, the CDR3 is TGCGCCAGCAGCTTGGCACGTAGCGGGGTTAACACCGGGGAGCTGTTTTTT. Encoded protein: CASSLARSGVNTGELFF.

V is TRBV6-2 or TRBV6-3 and J is TRBJ2-7, with 8 positions matching TRBD2. V lost 2 bases to trimming and J lost 0 bases; unmatched junction nucleotides: 9. The CDR3 runs to 17 residues. Germline CDR1 MNHEY, CDR2 SVGEGT. CDR3 sequence: CASSYRAQRGHSYEQYF. CDR3 sequence (DNA): TGTGCCAGCAGTTACAGGGCGCAGCGGGGGCACTCCTACGAGCAGTACTTC.

The chain employs TRBV7-2 and TRBJ1-1; D is ambiguous. V lost 5 bases and J lost 1, with 8 bases in between. This CDR3 is built from 13 residues. Germline V CDR1 and CDR2: SGHTA, FQGNSA. The CDR3 coding sequence is TGTGCCAGCAGCCCCGGTTCGAACACTGAAGCTTTCTTT. Translating gives CASSPGSNTEAFF.

V usage is TRBV19 and J usage is TRBJ1-2; D not certain. Germline V gene sequence: CDR1 LNHDA, CDR2 SQIVND (reference sequence). CDR3 length: 15 amino acids. The V gene lost 4 bases and the J gene lost 0 bases, with 12 bases spanning the gap. This chain's CDR3 is CASSRARSSNYGYTF. The DNA of the CDR3 is TGTGCCAGTAGTAGGGCCCGCAGCTCTAACTATGGCTACACCTTC.

This chain joins TRBV18 and TRBJ1-6; no reliable D call. V was shortened by 0 bases and J by 14 bases, with 17 bases between the two germline ends. CDR1 is KGHSH and CDR2 is LQKENI in the germline V gene. The CDR3 length is 15 residues. The CDR3 loop is CASSPPRSGVGSLHF. CDR3 sequence (DNA): TGTGCCAGCTCACCACCGCGGTCTGGGGTCGGCTCCCTCCACTTT. The variable domain in full, with the rest retrieved from reference TRBV18 and TRBJ1-6, is NAGVMQNPRHLVRRRGQEARLRCSPMKGHSHVYWYRQLPEEGLKFMVYLQKENIIDESGMPKERFSAEFPKEGPSILRIQQVVRGDSAAYFCASSPPRSGVGSLHFGNGTRLTVT.

The rearrangement links TRBV29-1 to TRBJ2-3; 10 bases match TRBD2. The CDR3 spans 14 residues. CDR1 is SQVTM and CDR2 is ANQGSEA in the germline V gene. The J segment lost 3 bases and the V segment lost 8 bases, leaving 8 bases of the junction unmatched. The CDR3 DNA reads as TGCAGCACTGATCGAGCGGGGGGGACAGATACGCAGTATTTT. It codes for CSTDRAGGTDTQYF.

The V and J genes are TRBV29-1 and TRBJ1-1, with 8 bases lining up with TRBD1. The CDR3 spans 13 residues. V gave up 4 bases and J gave up 1 base; unmatched junction bases: 2. In germline, CDR1 is SQVTM, CDR2 ANQGSEA. CDR3 sequence (DNA): TGCAGCGTTGTCAGGGGGCAGAACACTGAAGCTTTCTTT. It encodes CSVVRGQNTEAFF.

The rearrangement links TRBV7-2 to TRBJ2-3, with D unclear. The length of the CDR3 is 15 residues. Germline CDR1 is SGHTA and CDR2 is FQGNSA. V was cut by 1 base and J by 1 base, with 9 bases left in between. CDR3 protein: CASSLGFRGTDTQYF. The CDR3 DNA sequence: TGTGCCAGCAGCTTAGGTTTTAGAGGCACAGATACGCAGTATTTT.

The chain joins TRBV7-2 to TRBJ2-3; D not certain. Germline V gene data show CDR1 as SGHTA and CDR2 as FQGNSA. The CDR3 loop spans 15 amino acids. Trimming took off 4 bases at V and 0 bases at J, with 11 bases between the two ends. CDR3 protein: CASSWRPLSTDTQYF. In DNA form, the CDR3 reads TGTGCCAGCAGCTGGCGCCCGCTAAGCACAGATACGCAGTATTTT.

This rearrangement joins TRBV7-2 to TRBJ1-5; tentative D call: TRBD1 (6 bases). Per germline, CDR1 SGHTA and CDR2 FQGNSA. The CDR3 sequence is 14 residues long. The germline V and J ends were trimmed by 2 bases and 2 bases, with 7 bases remaining between them. The CDR3 DNA reads TGTGCCAGCAGCTTAAGGGGGGGCAATCAGCCCCAGCATTTT. It is translated as CASSLRGGNQPQHF.

This clone came up a few times. The chain recombines TRBV7-2 with TRBJ1-6; 9 bases line up with TRBD1. V was clipped by 5 bases and J by 10 bases; unmatched bases: 9. The length of the CDR3 is 15 residues. Germline V CDR1 and CDR2: SGHTA, FQGNSA. The CDR3 protein is CASSSMDRGGSPLHF. The CDR3 bases are TGTGCCAGCAGCAGTATGGACAGGGGTGGGTCACCCCTCCACTTT.